This T cell receptor beta chain was captured in a study of regulatory T cells in long-lasting Graves disease. Across the study: Antithyroid drugs had been taken under 3 months by newly diagnosed Graves' patients.

CDR3 regions were amplified by Arm-PCR using iRepertoire HTBI primers to build TCR beta libraries. TCRdb re-analysed the multiplex PCR reads in MiXCR, keeping a single row per CDR3 protein. Among 250,000 or so distinct CDR3 sequences listed, around 21% were seen once. Comments on this clonotype: Its antigen is undetermined.

Study findings and constraints: Segments TRBV28, TRBJ1-2 and TRBJ2-5 showed preferential usage in persistent disease. The small sample size may have reduced accuracy. Relative to new patients (around 1,000), persistent patients exhibited greater sharing of public clonotypes (about 2,700).

The V gene end was trimmed by 0 bases and the J gene end by 8 bases; junction bases not matched to a gene: 2. This CDR3 comprises 15 residues. Germline lookup yields CDR1 SGHTA and CDR2 FQGTGA. Time point meaning: newly diagnosed GD, antithyroid drugs for less than 3 months. Following extraction of RNA from PBMCs, that RNA was used to make the TCR library. The J gene is TRBJ2-1, the V gene TRBV7-3, with TRBD2 matching 12 bases. The TCR comes from a female donor with Graves disease. This specimen was peripheral blood mononuclear cells (PBMCs), taken at new diagnosis, from a patient treated with antithyroid drugs. CDR3 DNA sequence: TGTGCCAGCAGCTTAACACTAGCGGGAGGCCATGAGCAGTTCTTC. Residues: CASSLTLAGGHEQFF. Based on the CDR3 plus reference TRBV7-3 and TRBJ2-1, the full variable domain is GAGVSQTPSNKVTEKGKYVELRCDPISGHTALYWYRQSLGQGPEFLIYFQGTGAADDSGLPNDRFFAVRPEGSVSTLKIQRTERGDSAVYLCASSLTLAGGHEQFFGPGTRLTVL.